This T cell receptor (beta chain) is drawn from a study of cytotoxic CD8 clonotypes in ibrutinib-treated CLL. For the study at large: Outcomes included approximately 25 partial and 2 complete responses; after median 68 months, roughly 14 stayed remitted and around 12 progressed. Study observations and caveats: Sampling time points were not equivalent between sustained-remission and progressing patients. Researchers report that baseline clonality outpaced age-matched healthy donors and tracked circulating CD8+ T-cell counts.

With sequencing, the targeted depth ranged from 1 in 200,000 to 1 in 1 million T cells. Sequencing used immunoSEQ multiplex PCR; TCRdb keeps in-frame clones, though not all of them. This sample carries 20,000 to 25,000 clones, roughly 70% of them seen once, and the ten largest clones take roughly 26%. Germline CDR1 reads SGHNT; CDR2 reads YYREEE (reference sequence). The CDR3 length is 13 residues. V was trimmed by 6 bases and J by 5 bases, leaving 15 bases between them. Of note for this clone: Its matching antigen is unknown.

The sequence was collected from a human donor with chronic lymphocytic leukemia. Material: PBMCs, obtained before ibrutinib treatment. V is TRBV5-4 and J is TRBJ2-7; D is uncertain. CDR3 sequence reads: CASNSPVNDEQYF. The DNA for the CDR3 is TGTGCCAGCAACTCCCCGGTAAATGACGAGCAGTACTTC. Full variable domain (rest looked up from reference TRBV5-4 and TRBJ2-7): ETGVTQSPTHLIKTRGQQVTLRCSSQSGHNTVSWYQQALGQGPQFIFQYYREEENGRGNFPPRFSGLQFPNYSSELNVNALELDDSALYLCASNSPVNDEQYFGPGTRLTVT.